The 4 T cell receptor beta chains given below trace back to one sample, sequenced in a study of cytomegalovirus exposure and HLA in healthy donors. Researchers ran the PCR with 60 Vbeta and 13 Jbeta primers. The repertoire was sequenced with immunoSEQ multiplex PCR; TCRdb's copy has only in-frame clones and lacks some. The profile shows roughly 100,000 clones, 60% to 75% of them singletons. Sequencing was performed on PBMCs. The receptors stem from a woman aged 40 to 50 in good health and CMV-seronegative.

V is TRBV27 and J is TRBJ2-2, with a tentative D call TRBD1 (5 bases). V was clipped by 3 bases and J by 7 bases, with 15 bases between them. CDR3 length equals 15 residues. Germline loops: CDR1 MNHEY, CDR2 SMNVEV (reference sequence). CDR3 protein: CASSFTWGEVGELFF. CDR3 nucleotide sequence: TGTGCCAGCAGTTTTACTTGGGGCGAGGTCGGGGAGCTGTTTTTT.

Turning to this clone: Because it lacks the conserved phenylalanine or tryptophan at the end, this CDR3 is likely a read error. Because the CDR3's place on the DNA is in doubt, the DNA is left out and the CDR3 is given as listed by TCRdb. This chain's CDR3 is CASSSGRTRFWGGEG. The gene calls are TRBV28 and TRBJ1-5. Including both end residues, the CDR3 is 15 amino acids long. Germline lookup yields CDR1 MDHEN and CDR2 SYDVKM.

The V call is TRBV9, the J call TRBJ2-1; 7 bases are a match to TRBD2. The germline gives CDR1 SGDLS, CDR2 YYNGEE. The V and J ends lost 0 bases and 8 bases, in that order; junction bases with no gene match: 8. The CDR3 has 15 residues. The CDR3 region is CASSVEAGLGYEQFF. The CDR3 DNA is TGTGCCAGCAGCGTAGAAGCGGGGCTAGGCTATGAGCAGTTCTTC.

This CDR3 reads CASSPRAGTGAYEQYF. The CDR3, as DNA: TGTGCCAGCAGTCCCCGCGCCGGGACAGGGGCCTACGAGCAGTACTTC. This chain joins TRBV27 and TRBJ2-7; the match to TRBD1 covers 10 bases. The CDR3 spans 16 residues. Germline-derived CDR1 and CDR2 are MNHEY and SMNVEV (reference sequence). The V gene end was trimmed by 5 bases and the J gene end by 2 bases; junction bases not matched to a gene: 9.